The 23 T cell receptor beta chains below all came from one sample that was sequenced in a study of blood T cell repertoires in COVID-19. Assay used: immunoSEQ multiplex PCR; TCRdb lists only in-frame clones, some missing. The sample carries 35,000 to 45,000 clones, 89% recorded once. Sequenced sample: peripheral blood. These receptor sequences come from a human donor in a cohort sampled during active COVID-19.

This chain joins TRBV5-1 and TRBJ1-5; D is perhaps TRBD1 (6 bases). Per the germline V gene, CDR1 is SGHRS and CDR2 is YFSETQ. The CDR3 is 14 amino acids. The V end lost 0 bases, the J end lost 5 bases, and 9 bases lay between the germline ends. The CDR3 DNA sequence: TGCGCCAGCAGCTTGGCCGCAGGGGATCAGCCCCAGCATTTT. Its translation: CASSLAAGDQPQHF. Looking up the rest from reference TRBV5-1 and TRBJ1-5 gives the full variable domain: KAGVTQTPRYLIKTRGQQVTLSCSPISGHRSVSWYQQTPGQGLQFLFEYFSETQRNKGNFPGRFSGRQFSNSRSEMNVSTLELGDSALYLCASSLAAGDQPQHFGDGTRLSIL.

The CDR3 region is CASSPTGDRQASGTEAFF. For the CDR3, the DNA is TGTGCCAGCAGCCCCACAGGGGACAGGCAGGCAAGCGGCACTGAAGCTTTCTTT. The chain recombines TRBV7-6 with TRBJ1-1; 8 bases map to TRBD1. V gave up 5 bases and J gave up 4 bases; unmatched junction bases: 18. The CDR3 runs to 18 residues. Per germline, CDR1 SGHVS and CDR2 FNYEAQ.

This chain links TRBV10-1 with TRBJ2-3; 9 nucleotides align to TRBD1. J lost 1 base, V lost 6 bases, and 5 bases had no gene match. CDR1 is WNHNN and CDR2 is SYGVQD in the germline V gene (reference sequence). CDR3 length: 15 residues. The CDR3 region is CASRRGDRGTDTQYF. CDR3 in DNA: TGCGCCAGCAGGAGAGGGGACAGGGGCACAGATACGCAGTATTTT.

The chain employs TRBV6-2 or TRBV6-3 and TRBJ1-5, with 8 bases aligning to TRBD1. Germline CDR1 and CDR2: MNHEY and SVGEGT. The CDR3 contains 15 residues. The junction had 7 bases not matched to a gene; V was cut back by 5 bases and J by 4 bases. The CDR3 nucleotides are TGTGCCAGCAGTGTGGAGGGGACAGGTAATCAGCCCCAGCATTTT. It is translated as CASSVEGTGNQPQHF.

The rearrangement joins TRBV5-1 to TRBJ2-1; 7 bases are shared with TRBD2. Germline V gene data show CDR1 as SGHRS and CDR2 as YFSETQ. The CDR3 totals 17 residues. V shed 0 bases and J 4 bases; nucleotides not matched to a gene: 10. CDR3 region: CASSLVASGDPYNEQFF. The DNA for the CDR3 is TGCGCCAGCAGCTTGGTGGCGAGCGGGGACCCTTACAATGAGCAGTTCTTC.

CDR3 sequence reads: CASSYSRGSNEQYF. The CDR3 coding sequence is TGTGCCAGCAGTTACTCGAGGGGGTCGAACGAGCAGTACTTC. The V gene is TRBV6-5, the J gene TRBJ2-7; tentatively, D is TRBD1 (6 bases). Trimming stripped 0 bases from V and 5 bases from J, with 11 bases between. Germline loops: CDR1 MNHEY, CDR2 SVGAGI. This CDR3 contains 14 residues.

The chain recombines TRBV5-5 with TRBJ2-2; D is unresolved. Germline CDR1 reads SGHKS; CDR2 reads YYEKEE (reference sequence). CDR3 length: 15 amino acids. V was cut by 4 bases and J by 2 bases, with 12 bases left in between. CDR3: CASSPWWSNTGELFF. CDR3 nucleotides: TGTGCCAGCAGCCCCTGGTGGAGCAACACCGGGGAGCTGTTTTTT.

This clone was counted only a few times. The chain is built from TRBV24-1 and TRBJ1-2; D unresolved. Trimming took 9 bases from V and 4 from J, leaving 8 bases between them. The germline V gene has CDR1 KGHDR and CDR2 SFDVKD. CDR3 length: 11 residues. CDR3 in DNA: TGTGCCACCGAGGTTCTCTATGGCTACACCTTC. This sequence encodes CATEVLYGYTF.

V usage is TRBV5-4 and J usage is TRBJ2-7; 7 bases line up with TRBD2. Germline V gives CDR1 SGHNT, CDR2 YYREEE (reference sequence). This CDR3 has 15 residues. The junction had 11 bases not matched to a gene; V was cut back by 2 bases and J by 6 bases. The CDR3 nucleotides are TGTGCCAGCAGCTTACCGGGACTAAAGTACCGCGAGCAGTACTTC. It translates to CASSLPGLKYREQYF. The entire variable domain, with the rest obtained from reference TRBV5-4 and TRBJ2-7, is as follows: ETGVTQSPTHLIKTRGQQVTLRCSSQSGHNTVSWYQQALGQGPQFIFQYYREEENGRGNFPPRFSGLQFPNYSSELNVNALELDDSALYLCASSLPGLKYREQYFGPGTRLTVT.

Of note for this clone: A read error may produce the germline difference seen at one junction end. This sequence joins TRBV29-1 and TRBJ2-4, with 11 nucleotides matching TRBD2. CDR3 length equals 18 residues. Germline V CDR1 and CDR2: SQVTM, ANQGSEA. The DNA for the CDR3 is TGCAGCGTAGAAGGTGGTAGCGGGGGGGAGACGAGCAAAAACATTCAGTACTTC. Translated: CSVEGGSGGETSKNIQYF. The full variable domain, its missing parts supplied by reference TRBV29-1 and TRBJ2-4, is SAVISQKPSRDICQRGTSLTIQCQVDSQVTMMFWYRQQPGQSLTLIATANQGSEATYESGFVIDKFPISRPNLTFSTLTVSNMSPEDSSIYLCSVEGGSGGETSKNIQYFGAGTRLSVL.

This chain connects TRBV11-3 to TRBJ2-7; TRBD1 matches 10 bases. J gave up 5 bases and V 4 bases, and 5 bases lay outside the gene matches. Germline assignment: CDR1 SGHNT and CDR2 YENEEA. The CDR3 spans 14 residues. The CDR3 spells CASSSPGQGNEQYF. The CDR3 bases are TGTGCCAGCAGCTCGCCGGGACAGGGGAACGAGCAGTACTTC. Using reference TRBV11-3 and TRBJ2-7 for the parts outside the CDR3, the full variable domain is EAGVVQSPRYKIIEKKQPVAFWCNPISGHNTLYWYLQNLGQGPELLIRYENEEAVDDSQLPKDRFSAERLKGVDSTLKIQPAELGDSAVYLCASSSPGQGNEQYFGPGTRLTVT.

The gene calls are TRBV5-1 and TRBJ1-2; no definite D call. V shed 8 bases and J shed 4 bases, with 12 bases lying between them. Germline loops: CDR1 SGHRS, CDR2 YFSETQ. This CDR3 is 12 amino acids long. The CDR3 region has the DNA TGCGCCAGTCAAGGAGGTAGCTATGGCTACACCTTC. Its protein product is CASQGGSYGYTF.

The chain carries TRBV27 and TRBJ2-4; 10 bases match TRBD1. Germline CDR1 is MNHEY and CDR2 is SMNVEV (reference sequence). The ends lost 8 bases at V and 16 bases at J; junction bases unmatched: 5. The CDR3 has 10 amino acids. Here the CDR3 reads CASGTGVIYF. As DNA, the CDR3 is TGTGCCAGCGGGACAGGGGTTATTTACTTC.

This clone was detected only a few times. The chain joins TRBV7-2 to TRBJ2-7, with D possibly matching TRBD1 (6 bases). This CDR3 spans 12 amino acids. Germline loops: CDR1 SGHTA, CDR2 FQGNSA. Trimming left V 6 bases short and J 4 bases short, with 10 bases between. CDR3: CASSPDRYEQYF. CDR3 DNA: TGTGCCAGCAGTCCGGACAGATACGAGCAGTACTTC.

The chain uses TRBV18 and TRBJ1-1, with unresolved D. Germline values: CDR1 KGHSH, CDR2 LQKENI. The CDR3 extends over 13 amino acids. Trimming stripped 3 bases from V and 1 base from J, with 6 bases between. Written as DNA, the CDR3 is TGTGCCAGCTCACCGGCCCAGAACACTGAAGCTTTCTTT. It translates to CASSPAQNTEAFF.

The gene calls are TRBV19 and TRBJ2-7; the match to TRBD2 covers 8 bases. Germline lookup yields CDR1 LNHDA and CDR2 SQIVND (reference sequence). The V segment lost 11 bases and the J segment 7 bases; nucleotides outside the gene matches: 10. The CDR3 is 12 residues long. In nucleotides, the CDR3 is TGTGCCGGGCGGACTCGCGGGGGGGAGCAGTACTTC. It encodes CAGRTRGGEQYF.

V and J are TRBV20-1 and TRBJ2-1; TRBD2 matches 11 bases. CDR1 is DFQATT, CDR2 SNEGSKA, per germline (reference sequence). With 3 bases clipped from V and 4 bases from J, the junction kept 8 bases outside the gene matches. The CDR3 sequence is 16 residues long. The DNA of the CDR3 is TGCAGTGCTAGTCCCGGGACTAGCGGAACGTACAATGAGCAGTTCTTC. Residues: CSASPGTSGTYNEQFF.

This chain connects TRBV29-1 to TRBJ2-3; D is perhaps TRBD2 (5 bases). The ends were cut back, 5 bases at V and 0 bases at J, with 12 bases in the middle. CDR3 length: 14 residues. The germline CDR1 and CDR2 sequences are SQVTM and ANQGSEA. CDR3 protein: CSVFVRESTDTQYF. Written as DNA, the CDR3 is TGCAGCGTTTTTGTCCGGGAAAGCACAGATACGCAGTATTTT.

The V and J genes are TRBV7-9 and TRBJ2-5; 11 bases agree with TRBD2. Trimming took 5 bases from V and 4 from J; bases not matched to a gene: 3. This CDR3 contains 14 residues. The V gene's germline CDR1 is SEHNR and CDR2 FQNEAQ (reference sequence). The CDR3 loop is CASSPSGGRETQYF. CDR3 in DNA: TGTGCCAGCAGCCCTAGCGGGGGGCGAGAGACCCAGTACTTC.

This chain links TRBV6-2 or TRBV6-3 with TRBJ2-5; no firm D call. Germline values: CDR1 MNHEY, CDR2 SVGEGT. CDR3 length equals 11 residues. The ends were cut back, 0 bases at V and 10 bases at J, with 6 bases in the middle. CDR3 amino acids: CASSYSALQYF. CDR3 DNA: TGTGCCAGCAGTTACTCGGCCCTCCAGTACTTC.

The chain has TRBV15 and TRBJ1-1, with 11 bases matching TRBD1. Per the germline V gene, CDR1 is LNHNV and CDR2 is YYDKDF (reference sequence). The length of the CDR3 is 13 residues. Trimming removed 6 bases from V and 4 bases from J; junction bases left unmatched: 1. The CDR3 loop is CATRGQGGTEAFF. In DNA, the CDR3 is TGTGCCACCAGGGGACAGGGGGGCACTGAAGCTTTCTTT.

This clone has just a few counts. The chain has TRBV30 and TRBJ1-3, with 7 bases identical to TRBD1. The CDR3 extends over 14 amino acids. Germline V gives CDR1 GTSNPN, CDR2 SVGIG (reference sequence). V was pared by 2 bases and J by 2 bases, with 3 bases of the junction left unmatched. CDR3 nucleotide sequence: TGTGCCTGGAGTCCGGGACAGACTGGAAACACCATATATTTT. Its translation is CAWSPGQTGNTIYF.

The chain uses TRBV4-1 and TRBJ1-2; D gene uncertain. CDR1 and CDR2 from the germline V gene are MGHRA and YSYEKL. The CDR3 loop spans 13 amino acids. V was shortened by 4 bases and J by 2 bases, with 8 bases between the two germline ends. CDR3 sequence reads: CASSLSGNYGYTF. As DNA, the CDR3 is TGCGCCAGCAGCCTCAGCGGAAACTATGGCTACACCTTC.